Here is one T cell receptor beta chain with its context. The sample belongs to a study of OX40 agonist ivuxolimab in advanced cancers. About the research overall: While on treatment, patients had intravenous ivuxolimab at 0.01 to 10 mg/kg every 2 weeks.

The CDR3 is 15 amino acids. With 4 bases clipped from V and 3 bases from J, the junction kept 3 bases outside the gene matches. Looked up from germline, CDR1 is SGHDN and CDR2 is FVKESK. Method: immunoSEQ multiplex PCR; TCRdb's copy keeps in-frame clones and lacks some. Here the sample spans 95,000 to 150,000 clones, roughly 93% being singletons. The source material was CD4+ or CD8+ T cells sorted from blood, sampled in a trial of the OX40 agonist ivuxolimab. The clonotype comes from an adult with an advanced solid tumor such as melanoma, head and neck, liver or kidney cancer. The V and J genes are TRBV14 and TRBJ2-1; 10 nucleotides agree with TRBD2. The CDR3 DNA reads TGTGCCAGCAGCCTGGCTAGCGGGGGCTACAATGAGCAGTTCTTC. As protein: CASSLASGGYNEQFF.